This T cell receptor (beta chain) was observed in a study of cytomegalovirus exposure and HLA in healthy donors. PCR used 60 Vbeta primers and 13 Jbeta primers. Data came from immunoSEQ multiplex PCR; TCRdb stores just in-frame clones and leaves some out. Here the sample spans approximately 110,000 clones, 55% to 65% being singletons. In regard to this clone: Its antigen is not identified.

Trimming stripped 8 bases from V and 2 bases from J, with 16 bases between. There are 15 residues in the CDR3. Germline values: CDR1 SGHTA, CDR2 FQGTGA. Overall study findings and caveats: Excluded: some indistinguishable V segments such as TRBV6-2 and TRBV6-3. Within a later analysis, the majority of CMV-associated TCR beta chains appeared HLA-restricted. Beyond CMV serostatus, there was no information to go on about immune exposure. Being productive about 87% or about 30% of the time was typical of most TCR beta V segments in an earlier analysis.

The sample taken for sequencing was PBMCs. The chain employs TRBV7-3 and TRBJ2-1; D may be TRBD2 (5 bases). The TCR originated in a man aged 25 to 45 in good health and CMV-seropositive. CDR3 residues: CASRWRAVTYNEQFF. The DNA of the CDR3 is TGTGCCAGCCGATGGCGGGCGGTTACCTACAATGAGCAGTTCTTC. The full variable domain, completed using reference TRBV7-3 and TRBJ2-1, is GAGVSQTPSNKVTEKGKYVELRCDPISGHTALYWYRQSLGQGPEFLIYFQGTGAADDSGLPNDRFFAVRPEGSVSTLKIQRTERGDSAVYLCASRWRAVTYNEQFFGPGTRLTVL.